The next 18 T cell receptor beta chains were all read from a single sample in a study of cytotoxic CD8 clonotypes in ibrutinib-treated CLL. Sequenced by immunoSEQ multiplex PCR; TCRdb stores in-frame clones only, minus some. The sample includes 200,000 to 250,000 clones, roughly 77% of them seen just once. The sequencing here drew on PBMCs, taken after 12 months of ibrutinib treatment. These receptors originate from a human donor with chronic lymphocytic leukemia.

This clone appeared a few times. The chain recombines TRBV6-5 with TRBJ1-1; the D gene is possibly TRBD1 (6 bases). Deletions cut 7 bases from V and 5 bases from J, with 14 bases between. The CDR3 spans 13 residues. Germline assignment: CDR1 MNHEY and CDR2 SVGAGI. CDR3 residues: CASIAQGRTEAFF. The CDR3 DNA sequence: TGTGCCAGCATTGCTCAGGGGCGGACTGAAGCTTTCTTT.

This clone has just a few counts. The chain employs TRBV25-1 and TRBJ2-5; D may correspond to TRBD1 or TRBD2 (6 bases each). Germline V gene lookup returns CDR1 MGHDK and CDR2 SYGVNS. The CDR3 totals 15 residues. V was trimmed by 4 bases and J by 4 bases, leaving 16 bases between them. The CDR3, as DNA: TGTGCCAGCAGTGGCGGGGCAGGGGTAAGAGAGACCCAGTACTTC. The encoded protein is CASSGGAGVRETQYF.

The rearrangement uses TRBV30 and TRBJ1-4; tentatively, D is TRBD1 (5 bases). V shed 4 bases and J shed 7 bases, with 22 bases lying between them. Germline V gives CDR1 GTSNPN, CDR2 SVGIG (reference sequence). The CDR3 extends over 16 amino acids. The CDR3: CAWNPAGGRSGEKLFF. In DNA, the CDR3 is TGTGCCTGGAACCCCGCCGGGGGGAGGTCGGGTGAAAAACTGTTTTTT.

This chain uses TRBV11-2 with TRBJ2-1; D is unresolved. Germline V gene data show CDR1 as SGHAT and CDR2 as FQNNGV. The CDR3 runs 15 residues. V was cut by 1 base and J by 5 bases, with 12 bases left in between. The CDR3 protein is CASSLAPLDNNEQFF. The CDR3 nucleotides are TGTGCCAGCAGCTTAGCCCCCCTGGATAACAATGAGCAGTTCTTC.

The sample holds a few counts of this clone. The chain combines TRBV6-5 with TRBJ1-1; weak D call: TRBD1 (6 bases). Germline V gene lookup returns CDR1 MNHEY and CDR2 SVGAGI. This CDR3 has 14 amino acids. Trimming took 6 bases from V and 2 from J, leaving 13 bases between them. This chain's CDR3 is CASRNRGLNTEAFF. The CDR3 DNA sequence: TGTGCCAGCAGAAATAGGGGGTTAAACACTGAAGCTTTCTTT.

This chain links TRBV6-6 with TRBJ1-5; TRBD1 is a possible D gene (5 bases). Germline V gene sequence: CDR1 MNHNY, CDR2 SVGAGI (reference sequence). CDR3 size: 15 residues. V lost 7 bases and J lost 3, with 16 bases in between. The CDR3 reads CASTPTALPNQPQHF. The DNA of the CDR3 is TGTGCCAGCACCCCGACAGCTCTTCCCAATCAGCCCCAGCATTTT.

The chain joins TRBV7-8 to TRBJ2-4, with D possibly called TRBD1 or TRBD2 (5 bases each). There are 15 residues in the CDR3. The V gene lost 5 bases and the J gene lost 3 bases, with 14 bases spanning the gap. Germline CDR1 SGHVS, CDR2 FQNEAQ. CDR3 protein: CASSGASQGKNIQYF. Written as DNA, the CDR3 is TGTGCCAGCAGCGGAGCTAGCCAGGGCAAAAACATTCAGTACTTC.

The CDR3 region is CASRASQGFETEAFF. CDR3 nucleotides: TGTGCCAGCAGGGCATCACAGGGTTTTGAGACTGAAGCTTTCTTT. V gene TRBV11-2 combines with J gene TRBJ1-1; weak D call: TRBD1 (6 bases). Looked up from germline, CDR1 is SGHAT and CDR2 is FQNNGV. CDR3 length: 15 amino acids. V lost 6 bases, J lost 5 bases, and 19 bases lay in between.

The chain recombines TRBV6-1 with TRBJ1-2; no firm D call. Germline V lookup: CDR1 MNHNS, CDR2 SASEGT. There are 13 residues in the CDR3. With 0 bases removed from V and 4 bases from J, the gap between germline ends came to 6 bases. The CDR3 nucleotides read TGTGCCAGCAGTGAAGCGGATCTCTATGGCTACACCTTC. This codes for CASSEADLYGYTF.

This chain connects TRBV9 to TRBJ2-1, with 12 bases aligning to TRBD2. The CDR3 has 15 amino acids. Germline-derived CDR1 and CDR2 are SGDLS and YYNGEE. Trimming at V came to 3 bases and at J to 8 bases, leaving 6 bases not matched to a gene. The DNA of the CDR3 is TGTGCCAGCAGCGCCCCTAGCGGGGGGGCCGATGAGCAGTTCTTC. This encodes CASSAPSGGADEQFF.

The J gene is TRBJ2-3, the V gene TRBV5-8; the match to TRBD1 covers 7 bases. CDR3 size: 15 residues. Trimming removed 0 bases from V and 5 bases from J; junction bases left unmatched: 6. Germline assignment: CDR1 SGHTS and CDR2 YDEGEE. The CDR3 region is CASSLEGRGKDTQYF. CDR3 coding DNA: TGTGCCAGCAGCTTGGAGGGCAGGGGGAAAGATACGCAGTATTTT.

This chain joins TRBV9 and TRBJ2-1, with 14 positions matching TRBD2. Germline V gene data show CDR1 as SGDLS and CDR2 as YYNGEE. CDR3 size: 17 residues. After removal of 3 bases from V and 6 bases from J, the junction contained 8 bases not matched to a gene. CDR3 in amino acids: CASSEGVGTSGGNEQFF. DNA of the CDR3: TGTGCCAGCAGCGAGGGAGTAGGGACTAGCGGGGGCAATGAGCAGTTCTTC.

This chain connects TRBV18 to TRBJ1-1; tentatively, D is TRBD1 (5 bases). V was trimmed by 3 bases and J by 6 bases, leaving 5 bases between them. The CDR3 spans 11 residues. Looked up from germline, CDR1 is KGHSH and CDR2 is LQKENI. The CDR3: CASSPGPEAFF. CDR3 nucleotides: TGTGCCAGCTCACCGGGGCCTGAAGCTTTCTTT.

The rearrangement links TRBV5-1 to TRBJ1-2; possible D gene TRBD1, 5 bases. The CDR3 is 14 residues long. Germline CDR1 reads SGHRS; CDR2 reads YFSETQ. Trimming left V 2 bases short and J 8 bases short, with 16 bases between. CDR3 DNA: TGCGCCAGCAGCTTTGAAGTAGGGGACCTCGGCTACACCTTC. This codes for CASSFEVGDLGYTF.

V is TRBV6-5 and J is TRBJ1-1; 8 bases are a match to TRBD1. Germline-derived CDR1 and CDR2 are MNHEY and SVGAGI. CDR3 length equals 14 residues. Trimming cost V 7 bases and J 2 bases; bases outside gene matches: 6. CDR3 residues: CASTLDRGNTEAFF. The CDR3 region has the DNA TGTGCCAGCACCTTAGACAGGGGAAACACTGAAGCTTTCTTT.

The V gene is TRBV6-1, the J gene TRBJ2-7; TRBD2 aligns across 7 bases. The germline V gene encodes CDR1 MNHNS and CDR2 SASEGT. The CDR3 covers 13 residues. The junction had 9 bases not matched to a gene; V was cut back by 6 bases and J by 7 bases. The CDR3 DNA reads as TGTGCCAGCAGACAATTGGGGGGAGGGGAGCAGTACTTC. Protein: CASRQLGGGEQYF.

The J gene is TRBJ1-1, the V gene TRBV6-1, with 8 bases aligning to TRBD1. Germline V CDR1 and CDR2: MNHNS, SASEGT. Trimming removed 11 bases from V and 0 bases from J; junction bases left unmatched: 8. The CDR3 consists of 14 residues. CDR3 bases: TGTGCCGGAACAGGGGGAATTATGAACACTGAAGCTTTCTTT. Encoded protein: CAGTGGIMNTEAFF.

This clone was recorded a few times. The chain combines TRBV5-1 with TRBJ2-7; no reliable D call. Trimming shortened V by 0 bases and J by 4 bases, and 8 bases separated the two germline ends. CDR3 length: 13 amino acids. CDR1 and CDR2 (germline): SGHRS, YFSETQ. The CDR3 coding sequence is TGCGCCAGCAGCTTGGCCAATCCGTACGAGCAGTACTTC. Amino acid sequence: CASSLANPYEQYF.